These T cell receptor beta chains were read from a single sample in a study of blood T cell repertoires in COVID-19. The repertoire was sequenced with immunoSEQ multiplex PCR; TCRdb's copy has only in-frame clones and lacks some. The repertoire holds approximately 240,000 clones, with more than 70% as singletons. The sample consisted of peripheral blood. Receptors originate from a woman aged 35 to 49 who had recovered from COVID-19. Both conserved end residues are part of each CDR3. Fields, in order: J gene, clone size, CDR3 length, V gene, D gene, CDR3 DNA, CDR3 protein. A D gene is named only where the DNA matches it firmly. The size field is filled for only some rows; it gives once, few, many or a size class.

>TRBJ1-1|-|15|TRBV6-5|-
TGTGCCAGCAGTTACTCGAGGCGGGAGAACACTGAAGCTTTCTTT
CASSYSRRENTEAFF
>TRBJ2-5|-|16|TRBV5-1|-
TGCGCCAGCAGCTTGTCAGGGCGCAACACCGAAGAGACCCAGTACTTC
CASSLSGRNTEETQYF
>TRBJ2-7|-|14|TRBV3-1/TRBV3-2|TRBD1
TGTGCCAGCAGCCAACCGGGACAGTTCTACGAGCAGTACTTC
CASSQPGQFYEQYF
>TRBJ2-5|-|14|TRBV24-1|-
TGTGCCACCAGTGATCCTGACAGCCAAGAGACCCAGTACTTC
CATSDPDSQETQYF
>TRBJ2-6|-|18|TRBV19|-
TGTGCCAGTAGTATAGAGCCCCTTTATAGCTCTGGGGCCAACGTCCTGACTTTC
CASSIEPLYSSGANVLTF
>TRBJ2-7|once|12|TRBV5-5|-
TGTGCCAGCCTATCACAGGTCAACGAGCAGTACTTC
CASLSQVNEQYF
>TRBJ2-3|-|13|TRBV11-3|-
TGTGCCAGCAGCTTTAAGAGAACAGATACGCAGTATTTT
CASSFKRTDTQYF
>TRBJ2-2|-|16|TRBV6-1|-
TGTGCCAGCAGTGAAGCTAGGGGCCTGAACACCGGGGAGCTGTTTTTT
CASSEARGLNTGELFF
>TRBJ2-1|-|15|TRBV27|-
TGTGCCAGCAGTATAAGATCTTTGGCGGGCGATGAGCAGTTCTTC
CASSIRSLAGDEQFF
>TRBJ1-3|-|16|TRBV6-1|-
TGTGCCAGCAGTGATCTAAAAACAGGGCCTGGAAACACCATATATTTT
CASSDLKTGPGNTIYF
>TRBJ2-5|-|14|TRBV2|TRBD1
TGTGCCATAACCACAGGGGCGGTAGGAGAGACCCAGTACTTC
CAITTGAVGETQYF
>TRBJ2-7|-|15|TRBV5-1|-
TGCGCCAGCAGCGAAGGTAGAGGGTACTCCTACGAGCAGTACTTC
CASSEGRGYSYEQYF
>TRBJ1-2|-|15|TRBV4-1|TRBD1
TGCGCCAGCAGCCCCTCCGGACAGGGGATCTATGGCTACACCTTC
CASSPSGQGIYGYTF
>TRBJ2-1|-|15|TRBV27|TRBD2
TGTGCCAGCAGTTTACGCCTAGCGGTATACAATGAGCAGTTCTTC
CASSLRLAVYNEQFF
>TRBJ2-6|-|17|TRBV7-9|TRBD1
TGTGCCAGCAGCCCAGGACAGGGAAACTCTGGGGCCAACGTCCTGACTTTC
CASSPGQGNSGANVLTF
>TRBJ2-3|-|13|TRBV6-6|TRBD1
TGTGCCACCCGGGACAGCATCACAGATACGCAGTATTTT
CATRDSITDTQYF
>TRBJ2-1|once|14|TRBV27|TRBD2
TGTGCCACCCGTTTGAGCGGGGGGGCCAATGAGCAGTTCTTC
CATRLSGGANEQFF
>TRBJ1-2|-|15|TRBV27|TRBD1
TGTGCCAGCAGTTCAGGGGGCTCCGGAGGTTATGGCTACACCTTC
CASSSGGSGGYGYTF